This TCR beta chain was recorded in a study of blood T cell repertoires in COVID-19. Study at large: Sites in the United States, Italy and Spain provided acute and convalescent COVID-19 samples. Sample material is recorded as cDNA or gDNA derived from T cells, B-cell-depleted T cells, or PBMCs.

Per the study methods: Amplification of reference gene primers provided the estimated nucleated cell counts. TCRdb's copy holds only in-frame clones and misses some; the assay was immunoSEQ multiplex PCR. V and J calls and clone size are given by that table; D and trimming were obtained from the DNA. The table lists just under 20,000 clones, approximately 93% of them singletons, with roughly 4.3% in the top ten. V lost 5 bases and J 9 bases, leaving 14 bases between the germline ends. Germline V gene sequence: CDR1 MDHEN, CDR2 SYDVKM. The CDR3 is 12 amino acids. This chain joins TRBV28 and TRBJ2-7; possible D gene TRBD2, 5 bases. Sequencing input: peripheral blood. This receptor was identified in a woman aged 45-65 years with active COVID-19. CDR3 loop: CASSGSLLTQYF. The CDR3 DNA reads as TGTGCCAGCAGTGGGAGCCTTTTGACGCAGTACTTC.